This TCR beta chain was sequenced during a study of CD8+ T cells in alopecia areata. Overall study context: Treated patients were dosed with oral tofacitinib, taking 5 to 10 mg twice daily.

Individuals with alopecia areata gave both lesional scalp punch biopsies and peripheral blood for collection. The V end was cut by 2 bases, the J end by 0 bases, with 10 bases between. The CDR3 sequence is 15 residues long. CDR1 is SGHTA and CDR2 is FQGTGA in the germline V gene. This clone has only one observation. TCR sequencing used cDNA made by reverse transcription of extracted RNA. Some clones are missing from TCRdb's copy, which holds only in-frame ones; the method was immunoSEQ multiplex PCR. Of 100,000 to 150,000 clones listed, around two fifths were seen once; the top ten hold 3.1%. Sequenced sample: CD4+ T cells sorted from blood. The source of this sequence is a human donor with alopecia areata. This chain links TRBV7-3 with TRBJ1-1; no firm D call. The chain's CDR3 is CASSLGQMMNTEAFF. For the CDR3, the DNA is TGTGCCAGCAGCTTAGGGCAGATGATGAACACTGAAGCTTTCTTT.